This entry lists 22 T cell receptor beta chains sequenced from one sample in a study of T cells in Graves' hyperthyroidism and ophthalmopathy. RNA transcripts served as the template for amplifying TCR beta CDR3 regions. A first-round RT-PCR of the TCR CDR3 used the HTBI primer set. TCRdb redid the calling of the multiplex PCR reads with MiXCR, one entry per CDR3 protein. The sample has 610,000 or so distinct CDR3 sequences; around 46% are singletons. Sequencing was done on a sample of peripheral blood or thyroid tissue (not recorded which). All receptors derive from a woman under 30 with Graves' hyperthyroidism.

On this clonotype: A much larger clone sits a single nucleotide away, making a read error possible. The chain is built from TRBV7-6 and TRBJ2-7, with TRBD2 matching over 11 bases. CDR1 and CDR2 (germline): SGHVS, FNYEAQ. The CDR3 is 15 residues long. In DNA, the CDR3 is TGTGCCAGCAGTTCAACTAGCGGGGGCTCCCACGAGCAGTACTTC. This codes for CASSSTSGGSHEQYF.

This clonotype was detected ten times or more. The rearrangement uses TRBV5-1 and TRBJ2-6, with 14 positions matching TRBD2. Germline V gene sequence: CDR1 SGHRS, CDR2 YFSETQ. The CDR3 sequence is 19 residues long. The J segment lost 3 bases and the V segment lost 4 bases, leaving 9 bases of the junction unmatched. CDR3 in amino acids: CASSPGLAGATGGANVLTF. For the CDR3, the DNA is TGCGCCAGCAGCCCGGGACTAGCGGGAGCAACAGGTGGGGCCAACGTCCTGACTTTC.

This clonotype was found many times. The chain recombines TRBV20-1 with TRBJ1-1, with unresolved D. Per germline, CDR1 DFQATT and CDR2 SNEGSKA (reference sequence). Between the trimmed V and J ends, which lost 1 base and 1 base, there was a span of 7 bases. There are 13 residues in the CDR3. CDR3 nucleotide sequence: TGCAGTGCTAGAGGCTATCCGAACACTGAAGCTTTCTTT. This gives the protein CSARGYPNTEAFF.

This clonotype occurred a few times. The rearrangement joins TRBV11-2 to TRBJ1-1, with D perhaps TRBD1 (6 bases). Germline CDR1 SGHAT, CDR2 FQNNGV. This CDR3 is 15 amino acids long. Trimming removed 5 bases from V and 6 bases from J, with 19 bases in between. The CDR3 sequence: CASSQDQTGLAEAFF. As DNA, the CDR3 is TGTGCCAGCAGCCAAGATCAAACAGGGTTGGCTGAAGCTTTCTTT.

With respect to this clonotype: Germline and junction disagree at one end, which may indicate a read error. This rearrangement joins TRBV7-9 to TRBJ2-3, with D perhaps matching TRBD2 (6 bases). Looked up from germline, CDR1 is SEHNR and CDR2 is FQNEAQ (reference sequence). CDR3 length: 15 residues. The CDR3 here is CAGSQRDLTTDTQYF. The CDR3 DNA reads TGTGCCGGCAGCCAACGGGACTTAACGACAGATACGCAGTATTTT.

This clonotype was counted between two and nine times. The rearrangement joins TRBV10-3 to TRBJ2-7; the D gene is possibly TRBD1 (5 bases). V was trimmed by 3 bases and J by 9 bases, leaving 18 bases between them. This CDR3 comprises 14 residues. Germline lookup yields CDR1 ENHRY and CDR2 SYGVKD. CDR3 sequence: CAISDREGAGGQYF. CDR3 DNA sequence: TGTGCCATCAGTGACCGTGAAGGGGCCGGCGGGCAGTACTTC.

In its sample, this clonotype was seen many times. V gene TRBV5-4 combines with J gene TRBJ1-1; 10 bases align to TRBD1. Unmatched junction bases numbered 4, after V lost 2 bases and J lost 6 bases. This CDR3 has 14 residues. The V gene's germline CDR1 is SGHNT and CDR2 YYREEE (reference sequence). This CDR3 is CASSFGQGDAEAFF. CDR3 bases: TGTGCCAGCAGCTTCGGACAGGGGGACGCTGAAGCTTTCTTT.

CDR3 amino acids: CASTRGYTF. The CDR3 nucleotides read TGTGCCAGCACTCGGGGCTACACCTTC. This chain connects TRBV12-3 or TRBV12-4 to TRBJ1-2; D unresolved. With 7 bases removed from V and 8 bases from J, the gap between germline ends came to 5 bases. The CDR3 has 9 residues.

This clonotype has ten or more counts. CDR3 sequence: CASSGGGALGANVLTF. The CDR3, as DNA: TGTGCCAGCAGTGGGGGGGGGGCTCTCGGGGCCAACGTCCTGACTTTC. V gene TRBV25-1 combines with J gene TRBJ2-6; TRBD2 is a possible D gene (7 bases). The CDR3 spans 16 residues. Looked up from germline, CDR1 is MGHDK and CDR2 is SYGVNS. Trimming removed 4 bases at V and 4 bases at J, with 14 bases between.

V usage is TRBV10-3 and J usage is TRBJ1-1, with 7 bases aligning to TRBD1. V lost 0 bases, J lost 4 bases, and 5 bases stayed unmatched. The CDR3 has 15 amino acids. The germline gives CDR1 ENHRY, CDR2 SYGVKD. The CDR3 DNA follows: TGTGCCATCAGTGAGTCCGACAGGGTGGGCACTGAAGCTTTCTTT. This encodes CAISESDRVGTEAFF.

This clonotype came up many times. The chain recombines TRBV20-1 with TRBJ1-3; 9 bases map to TRBD1. The germline V gene has CDR1 DFQATT and CDR2 SNEGSKA (reference sequence). Unmatched junction bases numbered 0, after V lost 1 base and J lost 2 bases. This CDR3 has 14 residues. CDR3 bases: TGCAGTGCTAGAGGACAGGGGGCTGGAAACACCATATATTTT. Its protein is CSARGQGAGNTIYF.

This clonotype was picked up many times. This sequence joins TRBV7-2 and TRBJ2-2; D might be TRBD2 (5 bases). CDR3 length equals 15 residues. Germline V gene lookup returns CDR1 SGHTA and CDR2 FQGNSA. Trimming removed 5 bases from V and 0 bases from J, with 10 bases in between. The CDR3 nucleotides read TGTGCCAGCAGCCCTTTCGGGACGAACACCGGGGAGCTGTTTTTT. Its protein product is CASSPFGTNTGELFF. The full variable domain, rest sourced from reference TRBV7-2 and TRBJ2-2, is GAGVSQSPSNKVTEKGKDVELRCDPISGHTALYWYRQSLGQGLEFLIYFQGNSAPDKSGLPSDRFSAERTGGSVSTLTIQRTQQEDSAVYLCASSPFGTNTGELFFGEGSRLTVL.

This clonotype was counted at least ten times. The genes are TRBV9 and TRBJ1-1; D unresolved. The length of the CDR3 is 13 residues. Trimming removed 0 bases at V and 6 bases at J, with 9 bases between. Looked up from germline, CDR1 is SGDLS and CDR2 is YYNGEE. The CDR3 nucleotides read TGTGCCAGCAGCGTAGACGGAGGGTCTGAAGCTTTCTTT. Its translation is CASSVDGGSEAFF.

This clonotype was counted many times. The chain recombines TRBV4-1 with TRBJ1-1; the D is unclear. CDR3 length: 15 amino acids. Per germline, CDR1 MGHRA and CDR2 YSYEKL. The V gene lost 0 bases and the J gene lost 1 base, with 9 bases spanning the gap. The CDR3 DNA is TGCGCCAGCAGCCAAGATTCCGTACCGAACACTGAAGCTTTCTTT. This translates into CASSQDSVPNTEAFF.

The genes are TRBV7-8 and TRBJ1-6; D is uncertain. The CDR3 runs to 10 residues. Trimming pared 9 bases from V and 12 bases from J, leaving 9 bases between. Germline V lookup: CDR1 SGHVS, CDR2 FQNEAQ. CDR3 sequence reads: CASRPEPLHF. The CDR3 DNA reads TGTGCCAGTAGACCTGAACCCCTCCACTTT.

With respect to this clonotype: A read error may be the cause here, since a much bigger clone is one base away. This chain links TRBV7-2 with TRBJ2-5; 11 bases map to TRBD1. The CDR3 length is 15 residues. V lost 4 bases to trimming and J lost 5 bases; unmatched junction nucleotides: 6. Germline CDR1 reads SGHTA; CDR2 reads FQGNSA. The DNA for the CDR3 is TGTGCCAGCAGCTCGGACAGGGGGCGTCATGAGACCCAGTACTTC. It translates to CASSSDRGRHETQYF.

The chain carries TRBV20-1 and TRBJ1-2; 8 bases map to TRBD1. The CDR3 is made up of 10 amino acids. Per germline, CDR1 DFQATT and CDR2 SNEGSKA (reference sequence). V dropped 2 bases and J dropped 12; count of bases not matched to a gene: 2. CDR3 in DNA: TGCAGTGCTAGACGGACAGGGAACACCTTC. It is translated as CSARRTGNTF.

The gene calls are TRBV5-4 and TRBJ1-1, with 7 bases that match TRBD1. The V gene end was trimmed by 5 bases and the J gene end by 2 bases; junction bases not matched to a gene: 21. This CDR3 has 19 residues. The germline CDR1 and CDR2 sequences are SGHNT and YYREEE (reference sequence). The CDR3 sequence is CASRLGGDRVCYPNTEAFF. The CDR3 DNA reads TGTGCCAGCAGGTTAGGAGGAGACAGGGTATGTTATCCTAACACTGAAGCTTTCTTT.

With regard to this clonotype: The conserved closing phenylalanine or tryptophan is absent in this CDR3, likely reflecting a read error. No DNA is shown, since the ends of the CDR3 on it are uncertain; the CDR3 is the one TCRdb lists. V usage is TRBV2 and J usage is TRBJ1-4. The germline V gene encodes CDR1 SNHLY and CDR2 FYNNEI. The CDR3 spans 9 amino acids, including both terminal residues. CDR3 region: CASSESGMV.

Written as DNA, the CDR3 is TGTGCCAGCAGACCAATTACGACTAACTATGGCTACACCTTC. It translates to CASRPITTNYGYTF. The chain has TRBV7-9 and TRBJ1-2; D unresolved. CDR1 is SEHNR, CDR2 FQNEAQ, per germline (reference sequence). V dropped 6 bases and J dropped 0 bases, with 11 bases sitting between them. The CDR3 is 14 residues long.

The rearrangement uses TRBV11-2 and TRBJ2-2; tentatively, D is TRBD2 (5 bases). This CDR3 region has 14 residues. CDR1 is SGHAT, CDR2 FQNNGV, per germline. Trimming pared 6 bases from V and 6 bases from J, leaving 14 bases between. The CDR3 sequence is CASSSTLVSGELFF. The CDR3 coding sequence is TGTGCCAGCAGTTCAACACTAGTTTCCGGGGAGCTGTTTTTT. Full variable domain (rest looked up from reference TRBV11-2 and TRBJ2-2): EAGVAQSPRYKIIEKRQSVAFWCNPISGHATLYWYQQILGQGPKLLIQFQNNGVVDDSQLPKDRFSAERLKGVDSTLKIQPAKLEDSAVYLCASSSTLVSGELFFGEGSRLTVL.

This clonotype was recorded at least ten times. This chain uses TRBV5-1 with TRBJ2-6, with D hard to call. The CDR3 has 13 amino acids. V was shortened by 6 bases and J by 0 bases, with 4 bases between the two germline ends. Germline loops: CDR1 SGHRS, CDR2 YFSETQ. DNA for the CDR3: TGCGCCAGCAAAAACTCTGGGGCCAACGTCCTGACTTTC. Translation gives CASKNSGANVLTF.